The 30 T cell receptor beta chains reported below all come from one sample, sequenced in a study of T cell changes during pregnancy in multiple sclerosis. Generated by immunoSEQ multiplex PCR, the TCRdb table keeps only in-frame clones and is missing some. This sample yields tens of thousands of clones, of which 85% to 95% are seen a single time; less than 0.85% belongs to the top ten. The input for sequencing was peripheral blood, taken in the second trimester of pregnancy. The receptors come from a female donor in good health, enrolled as a control in a pregnancy study.

The V gene is TRBV7-8, the J gene TRBJ1-1; D is uncertain. Germline assignment: CDR1 SGHVS and CDR2 FQNEAQ. CDR3 size: 16 residues. V lost 2 bases and J lost 0, with 13 bases in between. The CDR3 nucleotides are TGTGCCAGCAGCTTACTCGCACAGCCAATGAACACTGAAGCTTTCTTT. Translating gives CASSLLAQPMNTEAFF.

The gene calls are TRBV5-8 and TRBJ2-5, with a weak D call TRBD2 (5 bases). The length of the CDR3 is 12 residues. Trimming cost V 0 bases and J 9 bases, with 9 bases left between them. CDR1 SGHTS and CDR2 YDEGEE come from the germline V gene. DNA of the CDR3: TGTGCCAGCAGCTTGGAGAGGGTCGCCCAGTACTTC. Translating it yields CASSLERVAQYF. Full variable domain (missing parts from reference TRBV5-8 and TRBJ2-5): EAGVTQSPTHLIKTRGQQATLRCSPISGHTSVYWYQQALGLGLQFLLWYDEGEERNRGNFPPRFSGRQFPNYSSELNVNALELEDSALYLCASSLERVAQYFGPGTRLLVL.

The chain joins TRBV27 to TRBJ2-3; 8 bases fit TRBD2. The CDR3 runs 15 residues. Germline CDR1 reads MNHEY; CDR2 reads SMNVEV (reference sequence). The trim removed 6 bases at V and 0 bases at J, leaving 5 bases unmatched. CDR3 protein: CASSPKRGSTDTQYF. CDR3 nucleotide sequence: TGTGCCAGCAGCCCTAAGCGGGGGAGCACAGATACGCAGTATTTT.

V and J are TRBV11-3 and TRBJ1-2; 8 bases fit TRBD1. Germline CDR1 is SGHNT and CDR2 is YENEEA. V trimming: 5 bases; J trimming: 4 bases; junction bases outside the gene matches: 6. The CDR3 sequence is 14 residues long. CDR3 amino acids: CASSPRTGTYGYTF. The DNA of the CDR3 is TGTGCCAGCAGCCCTCGGACAGGGACCTATGGCTACACCTTC.

This clone came up once. The chain employs TRBV5-1 and TRBJ1-4; D is undetermined. Germline CDR1 SGHRS, CDR2 YFSETQ. This CDR3 spans 10 amino acids. Deletions cut 4 bases from V and 10 bases from J, with 5 bases between. CDR3 residues: CASSPVKLFF. The DNA for the CDR3 is TGCGCCAGCAGCCCCGTAAAACTGTTTTTT.

This clone was detected only once. The CDR3 protein is CASSLGGQGIYEQYF. The CDR3 region has the DNA TGTGCCAGCAGCTTAGGGGGACAGGGAATCTACGAGCAGTACTTC. The V and J genes are TRBV7-2 and TRBJ2-7, with 9 bases matching TRBD1. The CDR3 extends over 15 amino acids. V lost 1 base and J lost 3; bases outside the gene matches: 4. Per germline, CDR1 SGHTA and CDR2 FQGNSA. The full variable domain, its missing parts supplied by reference TRBV7-2 and TRBJ2-7, is GAGVSQSPSNKVTEKGKDVELRCDPISGHTALYWYRQSLGQGLEFLIYFQGNSAPDKSGLPSDRFSAERTGGSVSTLTIQRTQQEDSAVYLCASSLGGQGIYEQYFGPGTRLTVT.

The gene calls are TRBV11-2 and TRBJ2-5, with D unresolved. Per germline, CDR1 SGHAT and CDR2 FQNNGV. The V end lost 3 bases, the J end lost 2 bases, and 16 bases lay between the germline ends. The CDR3 has 16 amino acids. DNA for the CDR3: TGTGCCAGCAGCTTTAGAAGAACCAAATCACAAGAGACCCAGTACTTC. Protein: CASSFRRTKSQETQYF.

The chain is built from TRBV2 and TRBJ2-3; 7 bases align to TRBD1. CDR1 and CDR2 (germline): SNHLY, FYNNEI. The CDR3 has 15 residues. With 5 bases clipped from V and 1 base from J, the junction kept 6 bases outside the gene matches. This chain's CDR3 is CASSPDRVGTDTQYF. The CDR3 DNA reads as TGTGCCAGCAGTCCCGACAGGGTGGGCACAGATACGCAGTATTTT.

This chain links TRBV15 with TRBJ1-1; D gene ambiguous. Germline values: CDR1 LNHNV, CDR2 YYDKDF (reference sequence). The CDR3 extends over 13 amino acids. Trimming shortened V by 5 bases and J by 8 bases, and 15 bases separated the two germline ends. CDR3 residues: CATSPPLPREAFF. DNA of the CDR3: TGTGCCACCAGCCCGCCCCTACCCAGGGAAGCTTTCTTT.

The V gene is TRBV7-3, the J gene TRBJ2-3; D not resolved. The CDR3 consists of 15 residues. Trimming took 5 bases from V and 3 from J, leaving 15 bases between them. Germline V gene sequence: CDR1 SGHTA, CDR2 FQGTGA. The CDR3: CASSTRGFSTDTQYF. The CDR3 bases are TGTGCCAGCAGCACTCGCGGTTTTTCTACAGATACGCAGTATTTT.

The chain recombines TRBV10-3 with TRBJ1-1, with D possibly being TRBD1 (6 bases). This CDR3 region has 15 residues. Germline CDR1 reads ENHRY; CDR2 reads SYGVKD. Between the trimmed V and J ends, which lost 4 bases and 3 bases, there was a span of 15 bases. In DNA form, the CDR3 reads TGTGCCATCAGTGCAGGGGACCCACTCCACACTGAAGCTTTCTTT. The encoded protein is CAISAGDPLHTEAFF.

This CDR3 reads CASSSLAGGISEQFF. DNA of the CDR3: TGCGCCAGCAGCTCGCTAGCGGGGGGAATCAGTGAGCAGTTCTTC. This chain uses TRBV5-1 with TRBJ2-1, with 11 bases aligning to TRBD2. The CDR3 covers 15 residues. Germline lookup yields CDR1 SGHRS and CDR2 YFSETQ. J gave up 9 bases and V 3 bases, and 8 bases lay outside the gene matches.

The gene calls are TRBV10-3 and TRBJ1-4, with 9 nucleotides matching TRBD1. Germline lookup yields CDR1 ENHRY and CDR2 SYGVKD. The CDR3 is made up of 14 amino acids. Losses at the gene ends were 6 bases for V and 7 bases for J; bases not matched to a gene: 6. The CDR3 region has the DNA TGTGCCATCAGCGCGGGACAGGGAAGTGAAAAACTGTTTTTT. Translated, it gives CAISAGQGSEKLFF.

In DNA form, the CDR3 reads TGTGCCATTGGATGGGGACAGAACACCGGGGAGCTGTTTTTT. Translating gives CAIGWGQNTGELFF. The V and J genes are TRBV19 and TRBJ2-2; D may be TRBD1 (6 bases). The CDR3 contains 14 residues. From germline, CDR1 is LNHDA and CDR2 SQIVND (reference sequence). V was clipped by 10 bases and J by 1 base, with 13 bases between them.

The V call is TRBV9, the J call TRBJ2-5; D is undetermined. This CDR3 is 15 amino acids long. CDR1 SGDLS and CDR2 YYNGEE come from the germline V gene. V was clipped by 2 bases and J by 0 bases, with 11 bases between them. In DNA form, the CDR3 reads TGTGCCAGCAGCGTTAGAGGATCGGACCAAGAGACCCAGTACTTC. Translating gives CASSVRGSDQETQYF.

The genes are TRBV9 and TRBJ1-2; no clear D gene. Trimming removed 3 bases from V and 0 bases from J, with 12 bases in between. Per germline, CDR1 SGDLS and CDR2 YYNGEE. CDR3 length equals 15 residues. The chain's CDR3 is CASSAGMGANYGYTF. The CDR3 bases are TGTGCCAGCAGCGCCGGGATGGGAGCTAACTATGGCTACACCTTC.

The chain joins TRBV27 to TRBJ2-3, with no clear D. The V and J ends lost 8 bases and 6 bases respectively, with 6 bases between them. Germline loops: CDR1 MNHEY, CDR2 SMNVEV (reference sequence). The CDR3 is made up of 10 amino acids. Here the CDR3 DNA reads TGTGCCAGCGCCGGGGATACGCAGTATTTT. Residues: CASAGDTQYF.

The sample holds a few counts of this clone. The rearrangement joins TRBV19 to TRBJ1-4; D gene uncertain. The length of the CDR3 is 15 residues. Germline V CDR1 and CDR2: LNHDA, SQIVND (reference sequence). V was trimmed by 5 bases and J by 8 bases, leaving 18 bases between them. CDR3 DNA sequence: TGTGCCAGTAGTTCCCCCTATGTCAACTACGAAAAACTGTTTTTT. Amino acids: CASSSPYVNYEKLFF.

This clone was counted a single time. The chain joins TRBV20-1 to TRBJ2-7; perhaps TRBD2 as D (5 bases). Per germline, CDR1 DFQATT and CDR2 SNEGSKA (reference sequence). This CDR3 region has 11 residues. Trimming removed 3 bases at V and 3 bases at J, with 6 bases between. CDR3 sequence: CSAREVYEQYF. The CDR3 DNA follows: TGCAGTGCTAGGGAGGTCTACGAGCAGTACTTC.

The chain uses TRBV6-1 and TRBJ1-5; D is perhaps TRBD1 (5 bases). The V end was cut by 2 bases, the J end by 2 bases, with 10 bases between. The V gene's germline CDR1 is MNHNS and CDR2 SASEGT. The CDR3 loop spans 15 amino acids. CDR3 region: CASSERGYGNQPQHF. In DNA, the CDR3 is TGTGCCAGCAGTGAAAGGGGATATGGCAATCAGCCCCAGCATTTT.

The V call is TRBV27, the J call TRBJ1-1, with D tentatively TRBD1 (5 bases). This CDR3 comprises 13 residues. From germline, CDR1 is MNHEY and CDR2 SMNVEV (reference sequence). The V gene lost 9 bases and the J gene lost 4 bases, with 15 bases spanning the gap. CDR3 DNA: TGTGCCAGTACGACGGGGGGTGGCACTGAAGCTTTCTTT. Residues: CASTTGGGTEAFF.

The rearrangement joins TRBV13 to TRBJ2-1; TRBD1 matches 8 bases. This CDR3 has 12 residues. V shed 6 bases, J shed 7 bases, and the junction held 2 bases outside the gene matches. CDR1 PRHDT and CDR2 FYEKMQ come from the germline V gene (reference sequence). CDR3 DNA: TGTGCCAGCAGAGGGACAGGTAATGAGCAGTTCTTC. Amino acid sequence: CASRGTGNEQFF. Full variable domain (outside the CDR3, taken from reference TRBV13 and TRBJ2-1): AAGVIQSPRHLIKEKRETATLKCYPIPRHDTVYWYQQGPGQDPQFLISFYEKMQSDKGSIPDRFSAQQFSDYHSELNMSSLELGDSALYFCASRGTGNEQFFGPGTRLTVL.

The gene calls are TRBV18 and TRBJ2-7, with D perhaps matching TRBD1 (6 bases). Germline loops: CDR1 KGHSH, CDR2 LQKENI. V lost 6 bases and J 12 bases, leaving 21 bases between the germline ends. CDR3 length: 13 residues. This CDR3 is CASSTGGGPGLYF. The CDR3 nucleotides are TGTGCCAGCTCTACTGGGGGCGGGCCAGGCCTGTACTTC.

The chain links TRBV30 to TRBJ2-7; 7 bases are a match to TRBD2. V lost 2 bases and J lost 5; bases outside the gene matches: 9. This CDR3 region has 14 residues. Germline V gene data show CDR1 as GTSNPN and CDR2 as SVGIG (reference sequence). CDR3 loop: CAWSQLTSADEQYF. CDR3 DNA: TGTGCCTGGAGTCAATTAACTAGCGCGGACGAGCAGTACTTC. The variable domain in full, with the rest retrieved from reference TRBV30 and TRBJ2-7, is SQTIHQWPATLVQPVGSPLSLECTVEGTSNPNLYWYRQAAGRGLQLLFYSVGIGQISSEVPQNLSASRPQDRQFILSSKKLLLSDSGFYLCAWSQLTSADEQYFGPGTRLTVT.

This chain links TRBV5-1 with TRBJ2-2, with D possibly being TRBD2 (6 bases). This CDR3 spans 16 amino acids. CDR1 SGHRS and CDR2 YFSETQ come from the germline V gene. V lost 2 bases, J lost 5 bases, and 16 bases lay in between. CDR3 loop: CASSFGPTAGTGELFF. The CDR3, as DNA: TGCGCCAGCAGCTTCGGACCGACGGCGGGGACCGGGGAGCTGTTTTTT.

The CDR3 is CASSSSGTGNSPLHF. CDR3 coding DNA: TGTGCCAGCAGCTCGTCCGGGACAGGCAATTCACCCCTCCACTTT. This rearrangement joins TRBV11-2 to TRBJ1-6; 8 bases are a match to TRBD1. The CDR3 is 15 residues long. The ends lost 4 bases at V and 7 bases at J; junction bases unmatched: 6. The V gene's germline CDR1 is SGHAT and CDR2 FQNNGV.

The V and J genes are TRBV15 and TRBJ2-3; possibly TRBD1 for D (5 bases). Germline values: CDR1 LNHNV, CDR2 YYDKDF (reference sequence). This CDR3 is 12 amino acids long. Trimming left V 5 bases short and J 7 bases short, with 10 bases between. The CDR3 DNA follows: TGTGCCACCAGCGAGCCAGGGAATACGCAGTATTTT. Protein sequence: CATSEPGNTQYF.

The sample holds one count of this clone. This chain uses TRBV29-1 with TRBJ2-3, with D hard to call. Germline V gene data show CDR1 as SQVTM and CDR2 as ANQGSEA. Trimming left V 3 bases short and J 1 base short, with 8 bases between. The CDR3 loop spans 13 amino acids. The CDR3 DNA reads as TGCAGCGTTGACGAGACTGGCACAGATACGCAGTATTTT. Its translation: CSVDETGTDTQYF.

This chain links TRBV4-1 with TRBJ1-2; no definite D call. This CDR3 comprises 15 residues. Deletions cut 1 base from V and 3 bases from J, with 12 bases between. Germline V CDR1 and CDR2: MGHRA, YSYEKL. The CDR3 loop reads CASSQGGGWDYGYTF. As DNA, the CDR3 is TGCGCCAGCAGCCAAGGGGGAGGGTGGGACTATGGCTACACCTTC.

The J gene is TRBJ2-1, the V gene TRBV27; TRBD2 matches 11 bases. The CDR3 extends over 14 amino acids. The ends lost 3 bases at V and 7 bases at J; junction bases unmatched: 2. Germline V gene sequence: CDR1 MNHEY, CDR2 SMNVEV (reference sequence). The CDR3 DNA is TGTGCCAGCAGTTTTAGCGGGGGGGTGAATGAGCAGTTCTTC. Translating gives CASSFSGGVNEQFF.